This entry lists 19 T cell receptor beta chains sequenced from one sample in a study of control samples from healthy donors and cancer patients. Repertoires were generated with immunoSEQ multiplex PCR, while TCRdb's copy carries only in-frame clones and drops some. The sample has around 68,000 clones, roughly 82% seen once. Material: PBMCs. These receptors all stem from a woman aged 45-65 years with lung cancer.

The chain recombines TRBV4-3 with TRBJ2-1, with 9 bases matching TRBD1. The CDR3 spans 16 residues. The J segment lost 2 bases and the V segment lost 4 bases, leaving 6 bases of the junction unmatched. Per the germline V gene, CDR1 is LGHNA and CDR2 is YSLEER. CDR3 sequence reads: CASSLSYRGPYNEQFF. CDR3 DNA: TGCGCCAGCAGCCTCAGCTACAGGGGGCCCTACAATGAGCAGTTCTTC.

The rearrangement links TRBV28 to TRBJ1-5, with D maybe TRBD1 (6 bases). Deletions cut 2 bases from V and 0 bases from J, with 26 bases between. The CDR3 is 21 residues long. Per germline, CDR1 MDHEN and CDR2 SYDVKM. DNA for the CDR3: TGTGCCAGCAGTTTAGCTTCCGGGGGCTCTACTACCCTCCATAGCAATCAGCCCCAGCATTTT. It is translated as CASSLASGGSTTLHSNQPQHF. The complete variable domain, with remaining parts taken from reference TRBV28 and TRBJ1-5, reads DVKVTQSSRYLVKRTGEKVFLECVQDMDHENMFWYRQDPGLGLRLIYFSYDVKMKEKGDIPEGYSVSREKKERFSLILESASTNQTSMYLCASSLASGGSTTLHSNQPQHFGDGTRLSIL.

The CDR3 DNA reads as TGTGCCAGTAACCAGGGGGCTGGTAATGAAAAACTGTTTTTT. Translating gives CASNQGAGNEKLFF. This chain uses TRBV19 with TRBJ1-4, with TRBD1 matching over 8 bases. The CDR3 loop spans 14 amino acids. J was trimmed by 4 bases and V by 7 bases; bases with no gene match: 5. Germline V gene sequence: CDR1 LNHDA, CDR2 SQIVND (reference sequence).

This rearrangement joins TRBV29-1 to TRBJ1-1; D is unclear. The CDR3 covers 13 residues. The V gene lost 6 bases and the J gene lost 0 bases, with 11 bases spanning the gap. Germline V gene data show CDR1 as SQVTM and CDR2 as ANQGSEA. This chain's CDR3 is CSVGRGMNTEAFF. CDR3 coding DNA: TGCAGCGTCGGACGAGGAATGAACACTGAAGCTTTCTTT.

The chain joins TRBV21-1 to TRBJ2-1; the table's D call, TRBD2, has no DNA check behind it. TRBV21-1 is deemed a pseudogene. The CDR3 loop spans 16 amino acids. The chain's CDR3 is CACSRRGREPNNEQFF. CDR3 in DNA: TGTGCCTGCAGCAGAAGAGGTCGGGAGCCGAACAATGAGCAGTTCTTC.

The V call is TRBV30, the J call TRBJ1-2, with D perhaps TRBD1 (6 bases). V was pared by 1 base and J by 4 bases, with 10 bases between. The CDR3 is 13 residues long. Germline V gene data show CDR1 as GTSNPN and CDR2 as SVGIG (reference sequence). This chain's CDR3 is CAWSDRDTYGYTF. The CDR3, as DNA: TGTGCCTGGAGTGACCGGGACACCTATGGCTACACCTTC. Supplemented by reference TRBV30 and TRBJ1-2, the full variable domain reads SQTIHQWPATLVQPVGSPLSLECTVEGTSNPNLYWYRQAAGRGLQLLFYSVGIGQISSEVPQNLSASRPQDRQFILSSKKLLLSDSGFYLCAWSDRDTYGYTFGSGTRLTVV.

In nucleotides, the CDR3 is TGTGCCAGCAGTCCTCGGACAGGGGGCGCCCGGGGCTACACCTTC. It encodes CASSPRTGGARGYTF. The gene calls are TRBV28 and TRBJ1-2; 11 positions agree with TRBD1. After removal of 5 bases from V and 8 bases from J, the junction contained 10 bases not matched to a gene. This CDR3 comprises 15 residues. Germline lookup yields CDR1 MDHEN and CDR2 SYDVKM.

The chain employs TRBV7-2 and TRBJ1-1; the D gene is possibly TRBD1 (5 bases). Germline CDR1 is SGHTA and CDR2 is FQGNSA. The CDR3 sequence is 14 residues long. With 5 bases removed from V and 0 bases from J, the gap between germline ends came to 10 bases. The CDR3 nucleotides are TGTGCCAGCAGCGAGGGACCCTTGAACACTGAAGCTTTCTTT. As protein: CASSEGPLNTEAFF.

This clone was recorded once. The chain carries TRBV5-4 and TRBJ1-6; D unclear. CDR3 size: 14 residues. CDR1 is SGHNT and CDR2 is YYREEE in the germline V gene (reference sequence). Trimming pared 0 bases from V and 5 bases from J, leaving 6 bases between. The CDR3 DNA is TGTGCCAGCAGCTTGGTCGACAATAATTCACCCCTCCACTTT. It translates to CASSLVDNNSPLHF.

The chain links TRBV5-4 to TRBJ2-2; 8 bases fit TRBD2. Germline CDR1 reads SGHNT; CDR2 reads YYREEE (reference sequence). The CDR3 has 16 residues. Trimming removed 4 bases from V and 2 bases from J; junction bases left unmatched: 7. The CDR3 nucleotides read TGTGCCAGCAGCCCAAATAGCGGGGATAACACCGGGGAGCTGTTTTTT. Amino acid sequence: CASSPNSGDNTGELFF.

The chain recombines TRBV2 with TRBJ1-4, with 11 positions matching TRBD1. This CDR3 has 14 residues. Trimming cost V 5 bases and J 8 bases; bases outside gene matches: 4. CDR1 and CDR2 from the germline V gene are SNHLY and FYNNEI. CDR3 nucleotides: TGTGCCAGCAGTAGGGACAGGGGGGAGGAAAAACTGTTTTTT. This sequence encodes CASSRDRGEEKLFF.

V gene TRBV20-1 combines with J gene TRBJ1-4; D unclear. Germline V lookup: CDR1 DFQATT, CDR2 SNEGSKA (reference sequence). The V gene lost 6 bases and the J gene lost 3 bases, with 14 bases spanning the gap. The CDR3 is 14 residues long. For the CDR3, the DNA is TGCAGTGCAAGTCCCTCGAGTGCTAATGAAAAACTGTTTTTT. This gives the protein CSASPSSANEKLFF.

The rearrangement links TRBV9 to TRBJ2-3; weak D call: TRBD1 (5 bases). V gave up 2 bases and J gave up 6 bases, with 10 bases separating them. Germline CDR1 and CDR2: SGDLS and YYNGEE. The CDR3 is 13 amino acids. The CDR3 DNA follows: TGTGCCAGCAGCGTGGGCCCAGGGGATACGCAGTATTTT. Its translation: CASSVGPGDTQYF.

The rearrangement links TRBV7-8 to TRBJ1-1; no firm D call. The ends were cut back, 5 bases at V and 1 base at J, with 8 bases in the middle. Germline V lookup: CDR1 SGHVS, CDR2 FQNEAQ. The CDR3 runs to 13 residues. CDR3 DNA sequence: TGTGCCAGCAGCCTCCGACAGAACACTGAAGCTTTCTTT. Translation: CASSLRQNTEAFF.

CDR3 amino acids: CSGTQRGNTEAFF. The CDR3 DNA is TGCAGCGGGACTCAAAGGGGGAACACTGAAGCTTTCTTT. The rearrangement uses TRBV29-1 and TRBJ1-1; tentative D call: TRBD1 (5 bases). CDR3 size: 13 residues. Germline V CDR1 and CDR2: SQVTM, ANQGSEA. V lost 7 bases to trimming and J lost 1 base, with 13 bases between them.

The chain has TRBV19 and TRBJ1-2, with TRBD1 matching over 7 bases. The trim removed 5 bases at V and 5 bases at J, leaving 8 bases unmatched. The CDR3 is 14 amino acids. The germline V gene has CDR1 LNHDA and CDR2 SQIVND (reference sequence). CDR3 protein: CASSLPTGKYGYTF. The CDR3 DNA reads as TGTGCCAGTAGTCTCCCGACAGGGAAATATGGCTACACCTTC.

The table lists this clone with a few counts. Mismatch with germline at one junction end may stem from a read error. CDR3: CASSFRRGSKDTQYF. CDR3 DNA sequence: TGTGCCAGCAGCTTTAGGCGGGGGAGCAAAGATACGCAGTATTTT. V gene TRBV7-2 combines with J gene TRBJ2-3, with 7 bases matching TRBD2. From germline, CDR1 is SGHTA and CDR2 FQGNSA. There are 15 residues in the CDR3.

This chain uses TRBV5-1 with TRBJ2-3; 10 bases agree with TRBD2. This CDR3 is 16 amino acids long. Germline-derived CDR1 and CDR2 are SGHRS and YFSETQ. V was pared by 3 bases and J by 6 bases, with 10 bases of the junction left unmatched. Written as DNA, the CDR3 is TGCGCCAGCAGCTCGGGGGAGCGGGGGGGCCAGGATACGCAGTATTTT. Residues: CASSSGERGGQDTQYF.

With respect to this clone: Other DNA sequences of this sample code for an identical CDR3. The chain joins TRBV5-1 to TRBJ2-7; 8 nucleotides align to TRBD1. CDR1 and CDR2 from the germline V gene are SGHRS and YFSETQ. The CDR3 covers 16 residues. V lost 0 bases, J lost 4 bases, and 9 bases stayed unmatched. CDR3: CASSLAGQGAGYEQYF. CDR3 nucleotide sequence: TGCGCCAGCAGCTTGGCCGGGCAGGGGGCGGGGTACGAGCAGTACTTC.